A single TCR beta chain is shown here with its context. The clone's antigen remains unknown. The sample comes from a study of T cells expressing NK-cell markers (dated by TCRdb to about 2020). The study in broad terms: About eight donors provided sorted CD3+CD56+NKG2C+, CD3+CD56+NKG2C- and CD3+CD56-NKG2C+ T-cell subsets, whose TCR beta-chain repertoires were profiled. Randomly selected healthy volunteers, three men and five women, were used as the eight sequenced donors. Seven of the eight sequenced donors were HCMV-seropositive and one was HCMV-seronegative. The libraries were sequenced on Illumina HiSeq 2000/2500, MiSeq or NextSeq, producing 2 x 150 bp reads. On the study overall, not on this receptor specifically: In five to seven donors, the dominant CD3+CD56+NKG2C+ clonotypes were found to rank among the top 10 CD8+ clonotypes and to make up roughly 1.0-8% of CD8+ T cells. Whether the expanded NKG2C-expressing T cell clones were specific for HCMV antigens was left unclear. Those dominant clonotypes were again the most abundant among CD3+CD56-NKG2C+ cells in a few donors, at roughly 25-65%.

HCMV serostatus was determined by detecting HCMV-specific IgG in serum with a commercial ELISA kit. Ficoll density gradient centrifugation was used to isolate peripheral blood mononuclear cells from blood. Sequenced using an Illumina HiSeq 2000. TCR beta cDNA libraries were made by 5'RACE template switching that added a universal primer site and unique molecular identifiers. Priming for cDNA synthesis came from the TCR beta constant segment, and two successive PCR amplification steps followed. Per the original workflow: MIGEC handled demultiplexing of the reads and grouping by UMI, while MiTCR was used to assemble and quantify clonotypes. To exclude erroneous sequences, only TCR cDNA sequences supported by at least two reads were retained. The tcR package was used for downstream repertoire analysis, and clonotypes were matched across fractions by CDR3 nucleotide sequence plus V segment. VDJmatch was used to annotate antigen specificity against VDJdb, with one amino acid substitution allowed in CDR3. With the reads reprocessed by TCRdb, a single entry stands for each CDR3 protein sequence and no DNA is reported. It is TCRdb's table, rather than the study itself, that gives the V and J calls and clone size. This sample's listing comprises a few hundred thousand distinct CDR3 sequences. Approximately 4% of the sample belongs to the ten largest clones.

The CDR1 and CDR2 encoded by the germline V gene are SQVTM and ANQGSEA. From cysteine to phenylalanine, the CDR3 is 14 amino acids long. DNA is not on record. The chain joins TRBV29-1 to TRBJ2-7; TCRdb designates TRBD1, a call that cannot be tested without DNA. The sequence was collected from a man aged 18-30 years in good health. Donor details come from another sample of the same person, matched by shared clones. Sequencing was performed on blood T cells: a sorted CD56 or NKG2C T cell subset, CD4+ or CD8+ T cells, or bulk PBMC T cells (not recorded which). For the CDR3, the sequence is CSAGLGQGSYEQYF.